This passage covers 3 T cell receptor beta chains from one sample sequenced in a study of molecular identifiers for immune sequencing clone quantification. TCRdb re-called the PCR reads through MiXCR, storing one row per CDR3 protein. This repertoire shows roughly 320,000 distinct CDR3 sequences, about 21% found once; its top ten account for about 0.79%. The sequencing input was naive CD8+ T cells from blood, with Jurkat cell RNA spiked in. Sample subset: FACS-sorted CD8+CD4-CCR7+CD45RA+ naive T cells. The receptors derive from a human donor in good health. Some libraries in this study had Jurkat cell RNA spiked in.

This clonotype was observed many times. The chain links TRBV28 to TRBJ2-5; 7 bases agree with TRBD2. Germline trimming cut 5 bases from V and 4 bases from J; bases unmatched to any gene: 7. The CDR3 spans 14 residues. Germline lookup yields CDR1 MDHEN and CDR2 SYDVKM. CDR3 nucleotides: TGTGCCAGCAGTCTCGGACTAGAGGGAGAGACCCAGTACTTC. Encoded protein: CASSLGLEGETQYF.

In this sample, this clonotype turned up many times. This sequence joins TRBV6-5 and TRBJ2-7; TRBD1 aligns across 8 bases. There are 15 residues in the CDR3. V lost 0 bases to trimming and J lost 5 bases; unmatched junction nucleotides: 6. CDR1 MNHEY and CDR2 SVGAGI come from the germline V gene. The CDR3 reads CASSYSTDRAHEQYF. CDR3 DNA: TGTGCCAGCAGTTACTCGACGGACAGGGCCCACGAGCAGTACTTC.

This clonotype was detected many times. The genes are TRBV4-3 and TRBJ1-1; weak D call: TRBD1 (6 bases). Trimming shortened V by 1 base and J by 5 bases, and 17 bases separated the two germline ends. The length of the CDR3 is 16 residues. Per the germline V gene, CDR1 is LGHNA and CDR2 is YSLEER. As DNA, the CDR3 is TGCGCCAGCAGCCAAGCTTCTAGGGGGACGACGACTGAAGCTTTCTTT. Protein sequence: CASSQASRGTTTEAFF.